What follows is one T cell receptor beta chain and its context. As yet, its antigen is unknown. This sample was taken from a study of shared clonotypes between healthy human individuals. In the authors' methods: Filtering differed since immunoSEQ provided only junctions, with no quality scores. Produced via immunoSEQ multiplex PCR; TCRdb's table is partial and in-frame only. V, J and clone size reflect that table, while D and trimming were determined from the DNA. The repertoire holds approximately 82,000 clones, under 65% seen once, with 51% in the top ten. Overall study findings and caveats: Between a handful of donors, naive CD4 clonotypes were shared at a level of about 5.3%.

The CDR3 is 13 amino acids. Trimming cost V 6 bases and J 8 bases, with 14 bases left between them. Germline-derived CDR1 and CDR2 are MNHEY and SVGAGI. Sequenced input: memory CD8+ T cells sorted from blood. Documented subset: CD45RO+ cells pooled with CCR7-negative TemRA cells. The chain combines TRBV6-5 with TRBJ2-1, with D uncertain. This TCR was recovered from a man aged 25-45 years in good health. Here the CDR3 reads CASRTTRSDEQFF. The DNA of the CDR3 is TGTGCCAGCAGAACCACGAGGTCGGATGAGCAGTTCTTC.